This T cell receptor (beta chain) stems from a study of T-cell memory formation after mild COVID-19. This CDR3 is built from 15 residues. Trimming took 7 bases from V and 1 from J; bases not matched to a gene: 2. Looked up from germline, CDR1 is LNHDA and CDR2 is SQIVND (reference sequence). This clonotype was counted between two and nine times. Employing constant-segment primers, 5'RACE generated TCR alpha and TCR beta cDNA libraries bearing sample barcodes and UMIs. One entry per CDR3 protein, called by TCRdb with MiXCR from the 5' RACE reads. The sample records some 450,000 distinct CDR3 sequences, approximately 19% being singletons.

The sequence derives from a man aged 18 to 29 who had mild COVID-19 (a few samples of this study predate the infection). Cell type and time point are not known. Sequenced sample: PBMCs or a T cell subset sorted from them (not recorded which). The rearrangement joins TRBV19 to TRBJ2-3, with 13 positions matching TRBD2. CDR3: CASKGLAGGTDTQYF. Written as DNA, the CDR3 is TGTGCCAGTAAAGGACTAGCGGGGGGCACAGATACGCAGTATTTT.